The 9 T cell receptor beta chains below all came from one sample that was sequenced in a study of blood T cell repertoires in COVID-19. Assay used: immunoSEQ multiplex PCR; TCRdb lists only in-frame clones, some missing. This sample has fewer than 300,000 clones, with roughly 88% found just once. Sequencing used peripheral blood. These receptors came from a woman in her twenties or thirties with acute or convalescent COVID-19.

V is TRBV4-3 and J is TRBJ2-6, with D possibly being TRBD1 (6 bases). The germline gives CDR1 LGHNA, CDR2 YSLEER. V lost 1 base and J lost 0, with 16 bases in between. This CDR3 is built from 19 residues. The CDR3 DNA reads as TGCGCCAGCAGCCAAGTTGGTGTCAGGGGTGGCTCTGGGGCCAACGTCCTGACTTTC. Amino acid sequence: CASSQVGVRGGSGANVLTF.

This clone has just a few counts. The chain joins TRBV2 to TRBJ2-7; 10 bases match TRBD1. This CDR3 region has 15 residues. The V segment lost 6 bases and the J segment 0 bases; nucleotides outside the gene matches: 5. Germline V gives CDR1 SNHLY, CDR2 FYNNEI. CDR3 sequence reads: CASSRTGGSSYEQYF. The CDR3 DNA reads TGTGCCAGCAGCAGGACAGGGGGTAGCTCCTACGAGCAGTACTTC.

The CDR3 DNA follows: TGTGCCAGCTTCACCCCTCGCCTGGACTCCAATGAGCAGTTCTTC. Its protein product is CASFTPRLDSNEQFF. V and J are TRBV7-9 and TRBJ2-1, with D perhaps TRBD2 (5 bases). The ends were cut back, 8 bases at V and 6 bases at J, with 20 bases in the middle. The CDR3 loop spans 15 amino acids. Germline assignment: CDR1 SEHNR and CDR2 FQNEAQ (reference sequence).

The genes are TRBV5-1 and TRBJ2-7; 7 bases align to TRBD1. Germline trimming cut 0 bases from V and 2 bases from J; bases unmatched to any gene: 2. Germline V gene lookup returns CDR1 SGHRS and CDR2 YFSETQ. The CDR3 spans 14 residues. CDR3 sequence reads: CASSLGGTAYEQYF. The CDR3 DNA is TGCGCCAGCAGCTTGGGAGGGACAGCCTACGAGCAGTACTTC.

The chain uses TRBV5-1 and TRBJ1-6, with D maybe TRBD1 (5 bases). Germline lookup yields CDR1 SGHRS and CDR2 YFSETQ. The length of the CDR3 is 14 residues. Between the trimmed V and J ends, which lost 4 bases and 7 bases, there was a span of 12 bases. The CDR3 region is CASSAAGVNSPLHF. DNA of the CDR3: TGCGCCAGCAGCGCCGCGGGGGTGAATTCACCCCTCCACTTT.

This sequence joins TRBV5-6 and TRBJ2-2, with 9 positions matching TRBD2. The CDR3 runs to 17 residues. Germline trimming cut 4 bases from V and 3 bases from J; bases unmatched to any gene: 10. Germline CDR1 reads SGHDT; CDR2 reads YYEEEE. DNA of the CDR3: TGTGCCAGCAGCCCAACCGGGACTAGCTATGACACCGGGGAGCTGTTTTTT. This sequence encodes CASSPTGTSYDTGELFF.

This rearrangement joins TRBV5-6 to TRBJ1-6; 9 positions agree with TRBD1. Germline trimming cut 4 bases from V and 1 base from J; bases unmatched to any gene: 6. Germline values: CDR1 SGHDT, CDR2 YYEEEE. There are 17 residues in the CDR3. The CDR3 DNA reads as TGTGCCAGCAGCGGGACACAGGGGGCTTCCTATAATTCACCCCTCCACTTT. Encoded protein: CASSGTQGASYNSPLHF.

The chain joins TRBV21-1 to TRBJ2-4; the table names TRBD1, a call not compared with the DNA. TRBV21-1 is marked as a pseudogene. The CDR3 is 15 residues long. In nucleotides, the CDR3 is TGTGCCAGCAGCAAAGGCAGGTCAGGTGGTAGCATTCAGTACTTC. Protein sequence: CASSKGRSGGSIQYF.

This CDR3 is CASSLILLYEQYF. As DNA, the CDR3 is TGTGCCAGCAGCCTAATATTACTCTACGAGCAGTACTTC. The chain links TRBV7-2 to TRBJ2-7; the D is unclear. The germline gives CDR1 SGHTA, CDR2 FQGNSA. There are 13 residues in the CDR3. V lost 5 bases and J lost 3, with 11 bases in between.